A selection of T cell receptor beta chains follows, all from one sample in a study of CD8+CD57+ T cells in acquired aplastic anemia. TCRdb fed the reads into MiXCR, producing one record per CDR3 protein. The repertoire holds around 150,000 distinct CDR3 sequences, roughly 48% seen once, with over 0.95% in the top ten. What was sequenced was sorted CD4+, CD8+, or CD8+CD57+ T cells (not recorded which) from PBMCs. The receptors originated from a human donor in good health. CDR3s leave out the opening cysteine and the closing phenylalanine or tryptophan.

len: 13; v_gene: TRBV12-3/TRBV12-4; CDR3aa: ASSLGGGTGSEQY
len: 12; v_gene: TRBV10-3; CDR3aa: AISEPQGADTQY
len: 12; v_gene: TRBV5-1; CDR3aa: ASSFGPGELHWY
len: 17; v_gene: TRBV5-1; CDR3aa: ASSLPSFGWAEGNQPQH
len: 12; v_gene: TRBV7-2; CDR3aa: ASSTLTGPYEQY
len: 9; v_gene: TRBV19; CDR3aa: ASPGSYEQY
len: 13; v_gene: TRBV7-9; CDR3aa: ASSPTGGYNSPLH
len: 11; v_gene: TRBV25-1; CDR3aa: ASSQRTISGQF
len: 11; v_gene: TRBV7-3; CDR3aa: ASSSRYTGELF
len: 11; v_gene: TRBV2; CDR3aa: ASAGTGGYGYT
len: 13; v_gene: TRBV5-6; CDR3aa: ASSTGTGLGQPQH
len: 11; v_gene: TRBV6-1; CDR3aa: ASSTSLANEQF
len: 10; v_gene: TRBV20-1; CDR3aa: SARIGGETQY
len: 12; v_gene: TRBV12-3/TRBV12-4; CDR3aa: ASSLIEISYEQY
len: 13; v_gene: TRBV20-1; CDR3aa: SARSGEPGAGTQY
len: 10; v_gene: TRBV20-1; CDR3aa: SARERGRQAF
len: 12; v_gene: TRBV20-1; CDR3aa: SAWPSGQSYEQY
len: 12; v_gene: TRBV10-3; CDR3aa: AISGTGDNYGYT
len: 11; v_gene: TRBV18; CDR3aa: ASSPPLGNEQF
len: 11; v_gene: TRBV2; CDR3aa: ASREEYNYEQY
len: 7; v_gene: TRBV24-1; CDR3aa: ATGGELF
len: 12; v_gene: TRBV5-1; CDR3aa: ASSQQTGRNEQY
len: 15; v_gene: TRBV5-1; CDR3aa: ASSQLGPTSPNTEAF
len: 14; v_gene: TRBV27; CDR3aa: ASSLFPGSVNTEAF
len: 15; v_gene: TRBV6-5; CDR3aa: ASSSRTSGSLSYEQY
len: 12; v_gene: TRBV20-1; CDR3aa: SAQLAGVSYEQY
len: 10; v_gene: TRBV20-1; CDR3aa: SARETTDTQY